This T cell receptor (beta chain) is from a study of early T cells in non-severe SARS-CoV-2 infection (dated by TCRdb to the early 2020s). General notes on the study: Bulk RNA from unsorted whole blood was used for TCR sequencing, so alpha and beta chains could not be paired.

Overall results and qualifications from the work: Matching against VDJdb was skewed toward anti-spike CD8 responses, likely underestimated virus-specific expansions, and missed private and CD4 specificities.

This was a case-control study nested in a cohort of healthcare workers in London, UK, who had nasopharyngeal swab PCR tests and blood samples taken every week. Healthcare workers were recruited between 23 and 31 March 2020, during the week of the UK lockdown, and were followed weekly for up to about 15 weeks. Receptor libraries were prepared by 5' RACE. TCRdb lists the instrument as NextSeq 500. To correct for sequencing error and PCR bias, the TCR library protocol tagged individual cDNA molecules with unique molecular identifiers. Both TCR alpha and beta chains were sequenced, and tight co-correlation was observed between alpha and beta sequence abundances in each sample. On the authors' methods: Decombinator V4 was used to annotate the V gene, J gene and CDR3 of the TCR sequences. TCRs were defined as expanded if a significant change between any two time points was detected under a Poisson model with p below 0.0001. TCR abundances were normalised to the total number of TCRs sequenced per sample and expressed as counts per million. MAIT TCRs were defined by TRAV1-2 paired with TRAJ12, TRAJ20 or TRAJ33, and iNKT TCRs by TRAV10 paired with TRAJ18. VDJdb, accessed on 1 November 2021, was searched for TCRs annotated for CMV, EBV and SARS-CoV-2, and TCRs annotated for more than one antigen were excluded. The public reads were reprocessed in TCRdb via fastp at Q25 and MiXCR, keeping in-frame beta chains. Rows with a matching CDR3 protein are joined into one entry that keeps the most common DNA and genes. These V and J calls derive from TCRdb rather than the authors' analysis. The sample table holds roughly 80,000 distinct CDR3 sequences, of which 10% to 12% were seen once. The ten largest make up about 12% of the sample.

Including cysteine and phenylalanine, the CDR3 has 12 amino acids. The only DNA kept is the CDR3, 36 bases in frame from the first base. Cut back by 4 bases and 6 bases, the V and J ends lie 10 bases apart. Taken from the germline V gene, the CDR1 and CDR2 loops are SGDLS and YYNGEE. This clonotype has just a few counts. What antigen it recognizes has not been identified. No base-level quality is on record; no much larger clone is a single base apart. The sequence is built from TRBV9 and TRBJ1-1; too little of a D gene remains to name it. The sequence derives from an adult who was a healthcare worker with PCR-confirmed SARS-CoV-2 infection or an uninfected control (not recorded which). The sample here was whole blood, taken at baseline. CDR3 reads: CASSPQIAEAFF. The DNA sequence follows: TGTGCCAGCAGCCCACAGATCGCTGAAGCTTTCTTT.